This T cell receptor beta chain was identified in a study of blood T cells in healthy people across ages. Study-level background: With template switching, about one barcoded beta molecule was captured per two T cells.

The second PCR ran roughly 6 to 11 cycles with a sample-barcoded 5' primer and J-beta primers. TCRdb reprocessed the 5' RACE reads with MiXCR, giving one entry per CDR3 protein. The data hold just over 1 million distinct CDR3 sequences, with 40% to 45% observed a single time. This clonotype was observed a handful of times. The V gene end was trimmed by 2 bases and the J gene end by 10 bases; junction bases not matched to a gene: 3. Germline V lookup: CDR1 MRHNA, CDR2 SNTAGT. This CDR3 is 13 amino acids long. The sequenced material came from blood. The TCR originated in a woman aged 55-70 years in good health. The chain employs TRBV6-4 and TRBJ2-1, with 9 bases identical to TRBD2. The DNA of the CDR3 is TGTGCCAGCAGTGACGGTGCGGGAGGGGAGCAGTTCTTC. Residues: CASSDGAGGEQFF.